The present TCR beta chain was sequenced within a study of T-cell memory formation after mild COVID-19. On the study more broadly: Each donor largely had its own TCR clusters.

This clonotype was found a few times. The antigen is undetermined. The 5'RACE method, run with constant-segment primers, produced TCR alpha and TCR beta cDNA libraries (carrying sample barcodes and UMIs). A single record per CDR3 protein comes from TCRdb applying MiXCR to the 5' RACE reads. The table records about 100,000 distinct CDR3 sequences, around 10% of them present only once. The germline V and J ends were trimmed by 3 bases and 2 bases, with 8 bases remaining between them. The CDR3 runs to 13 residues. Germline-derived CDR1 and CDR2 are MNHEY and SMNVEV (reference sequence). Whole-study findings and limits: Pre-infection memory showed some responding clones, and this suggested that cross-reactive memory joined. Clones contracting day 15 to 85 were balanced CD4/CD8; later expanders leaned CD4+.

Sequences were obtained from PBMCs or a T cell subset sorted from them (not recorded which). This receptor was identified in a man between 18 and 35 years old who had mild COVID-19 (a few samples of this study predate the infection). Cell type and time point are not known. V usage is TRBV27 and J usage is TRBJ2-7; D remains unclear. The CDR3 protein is CASSLTATYEQYF. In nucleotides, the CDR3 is TGTGCCAGCAGTTTGACTGCCACCTACGAGCAGTACTTC.